This T cell receptor beta chain was sequenced for a study of CD4 T cells in relation to SARS-CoV-2 and coronaviruses (dated by TCRdb to 2020 to 2023). For the wider study: In the ViraFEST assay, PBMCs were cultured with antigen for under 12 days, after which TCR beta CDR3s were sequenced to identify antigen-specific clonal expansions. Expansion assays from other donors in the study were sequenced with a different, Illumina-based TCR-beta assay. At the level of individual TCR clonotypes, the study evaluated whether memory CD4+ T cells crossreact between the spike proteins of SARS-CoV-2 and those of common cold coronaviruses. An HIV-1 Nef peptide pool or a no-peptide culture served as the negative reference condition. The Adaptive Biotechnologies TCR-sequencing kit was used for samples from a few pre-COVID donors and for the naive versus memory experiments, whereas the other data were Illumina-based. Patient-derived lymphoblastoid cell lines were used to map the HLA restriction of shared crossreactive spike epitopes.

As regards this clone: There is no known antigen for this receptor. Base qualities are not at hand, and no much larger clone is one base apart.

The germline V gene supplies CDR1 SGHRS and CDR2 YFSETQ. The CDR3 contains 15 residues, cysteine and phenylalanine counted. The entry retains the CDR3 DNA only, 45 bases that are in frame from base 1. Trimming takes 4 bases from V and 7 bases from J, and the germline ends sit 18 bases apart. CD4+ T cells from unexposed donors were collected before the COVID-19 pandemic (2011-2018). The EasySep CD4+ T cell isolation kit was used to isolate CD4+ T cells once the cultures had run for more than 8 days. As far as cell numbers permitted, CD4+ T cells from unexposed donors were tested for reactivity against SARS-CoV-2 S and N as well as four spike pools from common cold coronaviruses. Each well held millions of PBMCs cultured in IMDM containing roughly 5% human AB serum and approximately 9.6 IU/ml IL-2. Half of the culture medium was replaced with fresh IL-2-containing medium on days 3 and 7. In general, triplicate replicate wells were used for every peptide culture condition. The leukapheresis product for the unexposed donors was obtained through commercial purchase. PBMCs were isolated from leukapheresis product or whole blood by Ficoll-Paque PLUS gradient centrifugation. PBMCs were either cryopreserved at -140°C or used fresh in the expansion assay. The QIAamp Micro DNA Kit was used to extract genomic DNA from the CD4+ T cells.

Here is what the overall study found, with its caveats: Small numbers of patients and of tested TCRs limited the study. Memory CD4+ clonotypes crossrecognizing SARS-CoV-2 and at least one common cold coronavirus spike were found in approximately 60% of donors. Significantly weaker SARS-CoV-2-driven expansion was shown by crossreactive clones than by monoreactive clones, consistent with antigenic imprinting. Because the crossreactivity analysis focused on spike protein, crossreactivity against other viral proteins was not assessed. Because no donor provided both pre-pandemic and post-infection samples, tracing the source of pre-existing responses was limited.

Library prep was done by the immunoSEQ multiplex PCR assay. The authors' analysis ran thus. Preprocessing removed nonproductive sequences and CDR3s not starting with C, not ending with F or W, or shorter than 7 amino acids. Antigen-specific clonotypes were called with the MANAFEST web app, based on expansion relative to reference and other culture wells. To be counted as positive, a clone had to show significant expansion compared with the reference culture, at an FDR below 0.05, in 2 of 3 replicate wells. To be called positive, a clone also had to show significant expansion compared with every other tandem well and an odds ratio greater than 5. Pairwise Levenshtein distance, computed with the stringdist R package after three terminal residues were trimmed from each end, was used as the measure of CDR3 homology. TCRdb took over this immuneACCESS table, retaining in-frame rearrangements with V and J assigned. Such tables are incomplete; in checked studies, under half of the missing clones stem from an unresolved V gene, and the remainder is unexplained. Clonal size and the V and J genes are those of that table, whereas D and trimming came from the DNA. The sample records 20,000 to 25,000 clones, roughly 80% of which are singletons. Approximately 15% of the sample is taken by the ten largest.

Sequencing was carried out using CD4+ T cells from PBMCs, cultured in vitro. The chain uses TRBV5-1 and TRBJ2-1, and possibly TRBD2, on 8 matching bases. The source is a human donor in good health. The DNA sequence is as follows: TGCGCCAGCAGCCCGGGGGGGACAGCTTGGAATGAGCAGTTCTTC. Its amino acids are CASSPGGTAWNEQFF.